This T cell receptor (beta chain) comes out of a study of T cell repertoires in cytomegalovirus infection. In the study overall: CMV infection and matching HLA type were both indicated by public TCR beta signatures.

The CDR3 consists of 15 residues. Germline V gene lookup returns CDR1 MGHRA and CDR2 YSYEKL. V was shortened by 0 bases and J by 2 bases, with 7 bases between the two germline ends. Each CDR3 protein gets one entry after TCRdb re-called the reads with MiXCR. Of approximately 910,000 distinct CDR3 sequences listed, approximately 33% were seen once; the top ten hold over 10%. A note on this clonotype: Its antigen is still unknown.

The V gene is TRBV4-1, the J gene TRBJ2-2, with unresolved D. The specimen comprised cultured CD8+ T cells from PBMCs, sampled from culture after CMV antigen stimulation. This TCR came from a human donor in good health (CMV status not recorded). Some clones in this sample may be carry-over from other donors' samples. The DNA of the CDR3 is TGCGCCAGCAGCCAAGAGAGGAGAAACACCGGGGAGCTGTTTTTT. It codes for CASSQERRNTGELFF.